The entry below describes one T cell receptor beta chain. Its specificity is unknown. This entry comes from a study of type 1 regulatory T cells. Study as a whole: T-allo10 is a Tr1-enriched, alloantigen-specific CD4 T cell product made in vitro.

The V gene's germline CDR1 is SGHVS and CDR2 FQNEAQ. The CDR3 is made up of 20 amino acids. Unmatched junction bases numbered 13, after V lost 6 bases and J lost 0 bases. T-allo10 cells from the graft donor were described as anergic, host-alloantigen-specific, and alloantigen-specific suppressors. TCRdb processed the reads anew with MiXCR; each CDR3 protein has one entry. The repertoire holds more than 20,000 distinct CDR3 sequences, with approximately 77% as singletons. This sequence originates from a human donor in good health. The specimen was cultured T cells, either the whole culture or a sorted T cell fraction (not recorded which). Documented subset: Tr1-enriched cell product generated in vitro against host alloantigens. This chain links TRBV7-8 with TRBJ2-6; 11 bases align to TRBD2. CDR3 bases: TGTGCCAGCAGGCACCGCTTGCTAGCGGGGGGCCTCTCTGGGGCCAACGTCCTGACTTTC. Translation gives CASRHRLLAGGLSGANVLTF.